One sample yielded the 24 T cell receptor beta chains listed below, sequenced in a study of OX40 agonist ivuxolimab in advanced cancers. Assay used: immunoSEQ multiplex PCR; TCRdb lists only in-frame clones, some missing. Here the sample spans 55,000 to 90,000 clones, roughly 80% being singletons. The sample consisted of CD4+ or CD8+ T cells sorted from blood, taken in a trial of the OX40 agonist ivuxolimab. These receptors all stem from an adult with an advanced solid tumor such as melanoma, head and neck, liver or kidney cancer.

The chain employs TRBV6-6 and TRBJ1-2; TRBD1 aligns across 7 bases. CDR1 is MNHNY, CDR2 SVGAGI, per germline (reference sequence). The junction had 5 bases not matched to a gene; V was cut back by 5 bases and J by 8 bases. The CDR3 spans 12 residues. The CDR3 nucleotides are TGTGCCAGCAGTCAAACAGGGGCCGGCTACACCTTC. Its protein is CASSQTGAGYTF.

DNA for the CDR3: TGTGCCTGGGGTACAGGGGGCTCTGGTGAAAAACTGTTTTTT. It specifies CAWGTGGSGEKLFF. The chain combines TRBV30 with TRBJ1-4, with 9 bases aligning to TRBD1. Trimming cost V 5 bases and J 7 bases; bases outside gene matches: 8. Per the germline V gene, CDR1 is GTSNPN and CDR2 is SVGIG (reference sequence). There are 14 residues in the CDR3.

The rearrangement joins TRBV29-1 to TRBJ2-7; 11 nucleotides align to TRBD1. After removal of 3 bases from V and 1 base from J, the junction contained 5 bases not matched to a gene. Germline lookup yields CDR1 SQVTM and CDR2 ANQGSEA. This CDR3 region has 15 residues. The CDR3 DNA reads as TGCAGCGTTGAGAGTGGACAGGGGGCTTCCTACGAGCAGTACTTC. This translates into CSVESGQGASYEQYF.

The genes are TRBV5-4 and TRBJ2-3; D not certain. The ends were cut back, 5 bases at V and 7 bases at J, with 11 bases in the middle. Germline V lookup: CDR1 SGHNT, CDR2 YYREEE (reference sequence). The CDR3 runs 12 residues. CDR3 loop: CASRNEWYTQYF. The CDR3 DNA reads TGTGCCAGCAGGAATGAGTGGTATACGCAGTATTTT. The full variable domain, its missing parts supplied by reference TRBV5-4 and TRBJ2-3, is ETGVTQSPTHLIKTRGQQVTLRCSSQSGHNTVSWYQQALGQGPQFIFQYYREEENGRGNFPPRFSGLQFPNYSSELNVNALELDDSALYLCASRNEWYTQYFGPGTRLTVL.

This clone was counted once. This chain joins TRBV11-1 and TRBJ2-7; TRBD1 is a possible D gene (6 bases). This CDR3 region has 13 residues. Looked up from germline, CDR1 is SGHAT and CDR2 is FQDESV (reference sequence). V was clipped by 1 base and J by 7 bases, with 11 bases between them. The CDR3 reads CASSLDRDGEQYF. CDR3 coding DNA: TGTGCCAGCAGCTTAGACAGGGACGGGGAGCAGTACTTC.

The chain employs TRBV7-6 and TRBJ2-7; D is possibly TRBD1 (6 bases). The CDR3 totals 14 residues. Trimming stripped 2 bases from V and 5 bases from J, with 13 bases between. CDR1 is SGHVS and CDR2 is FNYEAQ in the germline V gene. CDR3 amino acids: CASSLPQGSHEQYF. The CDR3 DNA reads TGTGCCAGCAGCTTACCCCAGGGGTCCCACGAGCAGTACTTC.

J is TRBJ2-7 and V is TRBV11-2; D possibly matches TRBD1 or TRBD2 (6 bases each). The CDR3 runs 15 residues. Trimming took off 5 bases at V and 1 base at J, with 15 bases between the two ends. In germline, CDR1 is SGHAT, CDR2 FQNNGV. This CDR3 is CASSPPGASSYEQYF. The CDR3 region has the DNA TGTGCCAGCAGCCCTCCGGGGGCCTCTTCCTACGAGCAGTACTTC.

The CDR3 coding sequence is TGCGCCAGCAGCCAAGTGACTAGCGGGGCGGGTCCAGATACGCAGTATTTT. Translation gives CASSQVTSGAGPDTQYF. The chain uses TRBV4-1 and TRBJ2-3; 11 bases match TRBD2. CDR3 length: 17 amino acids. Per the germline V gene, CDR1 is MGHRA and CDR2 is YSYEKL. Trimming cost V 1 base and J 4 bases; bases outside gene matches: 7.

This sequence joins TRBV29-1 and TRBJ2-6; D is undetermined. The CDR3 has 13 residues. Trimming stripped 4 bases from V and 4 bases from J, with 8 bases between. Germline CDR1 is SQVTM and CDR2 is ANQGSEA. The CDR3 spells CSVAPQGANVLTF. The CDR3 coding sequence is TGCAGCGTTGCGCCGCAGGGGGCCAACGTCCTGACTTTC.

This clone occurred once. The junction differs from germline at one of its ends, possibly a read error. Additional DNA sequences in this sample encode the identical CDR3. The genes are TRBV5-6 and TRBJ1-6, with D possibly TRBD1 on 6 matching bases. Germline CDR1 and CDR2: SGHDT and YYEEEE. The CDR3 totals 15 residues. As DNA, the CDR3 is TGTGCCAGTAGCTTTAACAGGGCGCATAATTCACCCCTCCACTTT. It is translated as CASSFNRAHNSPLHF.

The chain is built from TRBV18 and TRBJ1-2; D might be TRBD1 (5 bases). The CDR3 loop spans 14 amino acids. V was pared by 6 bases and J by 0 bases, with 11 bases between. Germline V gene data show CDR1 as KGHSH and CDR2 as LQKENI. The CDR3 bases are TGTGCCAGCTCCCCGGGACCCTCTAACTATGGCTACACCTTC. Its protein product is CASSPGPSNYGYTF.

This chain joins TRBV5-5 and TRBJ1-2; unclear D gene. CDR1 and CDR2 from the germline V gene are SGHKS and YYEKEE (reference sequence). V was clipped by 1 base and J by 4 bases, with 8 bases between them. CDR3 length equals 13 residues. The CDR3, as DNA: TGTGCCAGCAGCTTGAGAGATCCCTATGGCTACACCTTC. Its protein product is CASSLRDPYGYTF.

V gene TRBV6-1 combines with J gene TRBJ1-2; 8 bases agree with TRBD1. The CDR3 is 14 amino acids. Trimming cost V 6 bases and J 1 base; bases outside gene matches: 4. Germline values: CDR1 MNHNS, CDR2 SASEGT. CDR3 region: CASRVTGDNYGYTF. In DNA, the CDR3 is TGTGCCAGCAGGGTGACAGGGGATAACTATGGCTACACCTTC.

The J gene is TRBJ1-5, the V gene TRBV5-1, with unresolved D. The CDR3 runs to 15 residues. The germline V gene has CDR1 SGHRS and CDR2 YFSETQ. V was cut by 0 bases and J by 4 bases, with 11 bases left in between. CDR3 loop: CASSLDGQINQPQHF. The CDR3 DNA reads TGCGCCAGCAGCTTGGACGGGCAGATTAATCAGCCCCAGCATTTT. The whole variable domain, remainder taken from reference TRBV5-1 and TRBJ1-5, is KAGVTQTPRYLIKTRGQQVTLSCSPISGHRSVSWYQQTPGQGLQFLFEYFSETQRNKGNFPGRFSGRQFSNSRSEMNVSTLELGDSALYLCASSLDGQINQPQHFGDGTRLSIL.

The rearrangement uses TRBV25-1 and TRBJ1-3, with 9 bases matching TRBD1. Trimming took 3 bases from V and 3 from J; bases not matched to a gene: 6. This CDR3 region has 16 residues. The germline CDR1 and CDR2 sequences are MGHDK and SYGVNS. The CDR3 sequence: CASSEPGTGHGNTIYF. In DNA form, the CDR3 reads TGTGCCAGCAGTGAGCCCGGGACAGGGCATGGAAACACCATATATTTT.

J is TRBJ2-2 and V is TRBV6-6; the match to TRBD1 covers 10 bases. Germline CDR1 reads MNHNY; CDR2 reads SVGAGI (reference sequence). The CDR3 loop spans 16 amino acids. J was trimmed by 5 bases and V by 7 bases; bases with no gene match: 10. The CDR3 sequence: CASTQDRTGGTGELFF. The CDR3, as DNA: TGTGCCAGCACCCAGGACCGGACAGGGGGTACCGGGGAGCTGTTTTTT.

The genes are TRBV11-3 and TRBJ1-1; tentative D call: TRBD1 (6 bases). CDR3 size: 14 residues. Germline-derived CDR1 and CDR2 are SGHNT and YENEEA. V lost 5 bases and J lost 1, with 11 bases in between. CDR3 nucleotide sequence: TGTGCCAGCAGCCGAGGGACATCGAACACTGAAGCTTTCTTT. It yields the protein CASSRGTSNTEAFF.

This clone has more than one count but fewer than ten. This rearrangement joins TRBV6-1 to TRBJ1-1; 8 bases match TRBD1. The V gene's germline CDR1 is MNHNS and CDR2 SASEGT. The CDR3 contains 11 residues. Trimming removed 5 bases from V and 11 bases from J; junction bases left unmatched: 4. CDR3 nucleotides: TGTGCCAGCAGTACAACAGGGGGTGCTTTCTTT. Its translation: CASSTTGGAFF.

The chain carries TRBV2 and TRBJ2-7; a possible D gene is TRBD2 (6 bases). The CDR3 has 14 residues. The germline V gene has CDR1 SNHLY and CDR2 FYNNEI. With 6 bases removed from V and 1 base from J, the gap between germline ends came to 13 bases. CDR3 nucleotides: TGTGCCAGCAGGGAGGGAAGGACGTCCTACGAGCAGTACTTC. It codes for CASREGRTSYEQYF.

This clone was observed a handful of times. This sequence joins TRBV5-1 and TRBJ2-5; 10 bases line up with TRBD2. Losses at the gene ends were 6 bases for V and 4 bases for J; bases not matched to a gene: 6. Looked up from germline, CDR1 is SGHRS and CDR2 is YFSETQ. The CDR3 is made up of 14 amino acids. The CDR3 DNA follows: TGCGCCAGCAAAGCGGGGGGGGCGGCAGAGACCCAGTACTTC. Translating it yields CASKAGGAAETQYF.

The chain joins TRBV6-1 to TRBJ2-3; 10 bases map to TRBD2. CDR3 length: 14 residues. Germline CDR1 and CDR2: MNHNS and SASEGT. Trimming cost V 5 bases and J 4 bases; bases outside gene matches: 3. The CDR3 DNA follows: TGTGCCAGCAGTTCTAGCGGGGGCCCAGATACGCAGTATTTT. It is translated as CASSSSGGPDTQYF.

The chain employs TRBV6-5 and TRBJ1-2; D is possibly TRBD1 (6 bases). V was trimmed by 0 bases and J by 4 bases, leaving 9 bases between them. Germline V CDR1 and CDR2: MNHEY, SVGAGI. CDR3 length equals 14 residues. The CDR3 reads CASSYSDSTYGYTF. The DNA for the CDR3 is TGTGCCAGCAGTTACTCGGACAGCACCTATGGCTACACCTTC.

The chain joins TRBV11-3 to TRBJ2-5; TRBD1 agrees at 10 bases. The ends lost 1 base at V and 4 bases at J; junction bases unmatched: 12. Looked up from germline, CDR1 is SGHNT and CDR2 is YENEEA. CDR3 length: 18 amino acids. In nucleotides, the CDR3 is TGTGCCAGCAGCTTAGGTACTGTGACAGGGGGCGCAGTAGAGACCCAGTACTTC. It is translated as CASSLGTVTGGAVETQYF.

V and J are TRBV9 and TRBJ1-5; D gene uncertain. Deletions cut 0 bases from V and 3 bases from J, with 10 bases between. The CDR3 is 15 residues long. Germline lookup yields CDR1 SGDLS and CDR2 YYNGEE. CDR3 protein: CASSVEGGINQPQHF. The CDR3 DNA is TGTGCCAGCAGCGTAGAGGGAGGGATCAATCAGCCCCAGCATTTT.